Following are 8 T cell receptor beta chains from one sample sequenced in a study of early T cells in non-severe SARS-CoV-2 infection. TCRdb reanalysed the 5' RACE reads using MiXCR and keeps one entry per CDR3 protein. The table has about 59,000 distinct CDR3 sequences, approximately 13% seen once; the top ten hold around 1.4%. The sample was whole blood. These receptor sequences come from an adult who was a healthcare worker with PCR-confirmed SARS-CoV-2 infection or an uninfected control (not recorded which).

Only a few counts were recorded for this clonotype. The V call is TRBV10-3, the J call TRBJ2-7; 9 bases agree with TRBD2. The germline V gene has CDR1 ENHRY and CDR2 SYGVKD. The CDR3 covers 14 residues. V lost 10 bases and J lost 2; bases outside the gene matches: 9. This CDR3 reads CATQRGGGAYEQYF. CDR3 bases: TGTGCCACCCAGAGGGGCGGGGGGGCCTACGAGCAGTACTTC.

This clonotype was picked up many times. This chain uses TRBV18 with TRBJ1-1; 9 bases are shared with TRBD1. The germline V gene encodes CDR1 KGHSH and CDR2 LQKENI. Trimming removed 2 bases from V and 5 bases from J; junction bases left unmatched: 3. This CDR3 has 14 amino acids. The CDR3 bases are TGTGCCAGCTCACCAACAGGGGGCGGGACTGAAGCTTTCTTT. It encodes CASSPTGGGTEAFF.

This clonotype has more than one count but fewer than ten. The chain is built from TRBV30 and TRBJ1-6; 7 bases align to TRBD1. With 2 bases clipped from V and 8 bases from J, the junction kept 9 bases outside the gene matches. From germline, CDR1 is GTSNPN and CDR2 SVGIG (reference sequence). The length of the CDR3 is 15 residues. In DNA, the CDR3 is TGTGCCTGGAGTATGAAGACAGGGTGGGATTCACCCCTCCACTTT. Its translation is CAWSMKTGWDSPLHF.

This clonotype came up a few times. The chain recombines TRBV6-6 with TRBJ2-7; TRBD1 is a possible D gene (5 bases). Trimming pared 6 bases from V and 6 bases from J, leaving 9 bases between. The germline CDR1 and CDR2 sequences are MNHNY and SVGAGI (reference sequence). CDR3 size: 11 residues. The CDR3 here is CASRSRAEQYF. As DNA, the CDR3 is TGTGCCAGCAGGAGCAGGGCCGAGCAGTACTTC.

This clonotype was detected many times. The rearrangement joins TRBV29-1 to TRBJ1-1; D not resolved. Germline V gene data show CDR1 as SQVTM and CDR2 as ANQGSEA. Trimming took off 3 bases at V and 5 bases at J, with 13 bases between the two ends. This CDR3 is 13 amino acids long. CDR3 loop: CSVDLKTGTEAFF. CDR3 in DNA: TGCAGCGTTGACCTTAAGACGGGGACTGAAGCTTTCTTT.

The chain employs TRBV11-2 and TRBJ1-2; 7 bases match TRBD1. The CDR3 is made up of 14 amino acids. J lost 7 bases, V lost 4 bases, and 9 bases had no gene match. Germline values: CDR1 SGHAT, CDR2 FQNNGV. The CDR3 sequence is CASSSSDRDLGYTF. CDR3 in DNA: TGTGCCAGCAGCTCCTCCGACAGGGATCTTGGCTACACCTTC.

This clonotype was detected ten times or more. The V and J genes are TRBV30 and TRBJ2-7; D uncertain. This CDR3 has 15 amino acids. In germline, CDR1 is GTSNPN, CDR2 SVGIG (reference sequence). Between the trimmed V and J ends, which lost 3 bases and 3 bases, there was a span of 18 bases. The CDR3 region is CAWSPGVALNYEQYF. The CDR3, as DNA: TGTGCCTGGAGCCCGGGTGTGGCCTTAAACTACGAGCAGTACTTC.

The chain carries TRBV11-2 and TRBJ2-5, with 8 bases that match TRBD2. This CDR3 region has 18 residues. Germline values: CDR1 SGHAT, CDR2 FQNNGV. V gave up 1 base and J gave up 4 bases; unmatched junction bases: 14. The CDR3 nucleotides read TGTGCCAGCAGCTTAGGCGCGGGGGGCGGCAGGATTGGAGAGACCCAGTACTTC. Translated, it gives CASSLGAGGGRIGETQYF.